One and the same sample provided the 18 T cell receptor beta chains below, sequenced in a study of cytomegalovirus exposure and HLA in healthy donors. Use of 60 Vbeta and 13 Jbeta primers characterized the PCR. Sequenced by immunoSEQ multiplex PCR; TCRdb stores in-frame clones only, minus some. The sample yields over 150,000 clones, around 81% seen once. Material for sequencing was PBMCs. The receptors come from a woman aged 50 to 60 in good health and CMV-seronegative.

The chain combines TRBV13 with TRBJ2-5, with 8 bases lining up with TRBD2. The CDR3 extends over 14 amino acids. CDR1 and CDR2 (germline): PRHDT, FYEKMQ (reference sequence). V lost 4 bases to trimming and J lost 5 bases; unmatched junction nucleotides: 6. The DNA for the CDR3 is TGTGCCAGCAGCTCCCGGGGGGGCCGGGAGACCCAGTACTTC. It is translated as CASSSRGGRETQYF.

The V gene is TRBV5-4, the J gene TRBJ2-5; TRBD2 aligns across 11 bases. The CDR3 is made up of 14 amino acids. Germline lookup yields CDR1 SGHNT and CDR2 YYREEE (reference sequence). Unmatched junction bases numbered 9, after V lost 9 bases and J lost 5 bases. The CDR3 loop is CATTSGGNGETQYF. The DNA of the CDR3 is TGTGCCACTACTAGCGGGGGTAATGGTGAGACCCAGTACTTC.

V gene TRBV11-2 combines with J gene TRBJ2-1; D is undetermined. There are 13 residues in the CDR3. The V end was cut by 0 bases, the J end by 5 bases, with 5 bases between. CDR1 is SGHAT, CDR2 FQNNGV, per germline. DNA for the CDR3: TGTGCCAGCAGCTTAGAACTTCACAATGAGCAGTTCTTC. The encoded protein is CASSLELHNEQFF. The full variable domain, its missing parts supplied by reference TRBV11-2 and TRBJ2-1, is EAGVAQSPRYKIIEKRQSVAFWCNPISGHATLYWYQQILGQGPKLLIQFQNNGVVDDSQLPKDRFSAERLKGVDSTLKIQPAKLEDSAVYLCASSLELHNEQFFGPGTRLTVL.

The chain carries TRBV2 and TRBJ2-3, with 7 bases matching TRBD2. Germline V gene sequence: CDR1 SNHLY, CDR2 FYNNEI. This CDR3 spans 15 amino acids. V gave up 7 bases and J gave up 0 bases; unmatched junction bases: 7. CDR3 in DNA: TGTGCCAGCAATCGGGGGGAGCTTAGCACAGATACGCAGTATTTT. Translating it yields CASNRGELSTDTQYF. The variable domain in full, completed from reference TRBV2 and TRBJ2-3, reads EPEVTQTPSHQVTQMGQEVILRCVPISNHLYFYWYRQILGQKVEFLVSFYNNEISEKSEIFDDQFSVERPDGSNFTLKIRSTKLEDSAMYFCASNRGELSTDTQYFGPGTRLTVL.

This chain connects TRBV12-5 to TRBJ2-3; perhaps TRBD1 as D (5 bases). The V gene's germline CDR1 is LGHNT and CDR2 FRNRAP. The length of the CDR3 is 19 residues. V gave up 0 bases and J gave up 0 bases, with 19 bases separating them. The CDR3 region has the DNA TGTGCTAGTGGTTTGGTTTTGAACGACAGACTTAACAGCACAGATACGCAGTATTTT. This sequence encodes CASGLVLNDRLNSTDTQYF.

The chain links TRBV6-5 to TRBJ1-1, with D perhaps matching TRBD1 (5 bases). The CDR3 is made up of 13 amino acids. V was trimmed by 6 bases and J by 7 bases, leaving 15 bases between them. Germline V gene lookup returns CDR1 MNHEY and CDR2 SVGAGI. The CDR3 reads CASSQGLFVEAFF. As DNA, the CDR3 is TGTGCCAGCAGCCAGGGTCTTTTTGTTGAAGCTTTCTTT.

This sequence joins TRBV19 and TRBJ1-1; D gene uncertain. CDR3 length: 11 residues. Germline lookup yields CDR1 LNHDA and CDR2 SQIVND (reference sequence). V shed 5 bases and J shed 7 bases, with 8 bases lying between them. CDR3 residues: CASSLGGEAFF. CDR3 nucleotide sequence: TGTGCCAGTAGTCTCGGCGGTGAAGCTTTCTTT.

The chain recombines TRBV11-3 with TRBJ1-2, with D tentatively TRBD1 (6 bases). Between the trimmed V and J ends, which lost 4 bases and 0 bases, there was a span of 24 bases. Germline CDR1 and CDR2: SGHNT and YENEEA. This CDR3 comprises 19 residues. In DNA form, the CDR3 reads TGTGCCAGCAGCTGTAAATCCCGGTCAGGACAGATACCTAACTATGGCTACACCTTC. It codes for CASSCKSRSGQIPNYGYTF.

The chain links TRBV5-1 to TRBJ2-3; TRBD1 agrees at 7 bases. Trimming removed 5 bases from V and 5 bases from J; junction bases left unmatched: 8. Germline-derived CDR1 and CDR2 are SGHRS and YFSETQ. The CDR3 has 14 amino acids. The CDR3, as DNA: TGCGCCAGCAGACAGGGGTTAATAAGAGATACGCAGTATTTT. It translates to CASRQGLIRDTQYF.

In DNA, the CDR3 is TGTGCCAGCAGTTACGAGCGGGAGCTCCGCGAGCAGTACTTC. Translation gives CASSYERELREQYF. The V call is TRBV6-6, the J call TRBJ2-7; 8 nucleotides agree with TRBD2. The V gene end was trimmed by 2 bases and the J gene end by 6 bases; junction bases not matched to a gene: 6. CDR3 length equals 14 residues. Germline assignment: CDR1 MNHNY and CDR2 SVGAGI (reference sequence).

This sequence joins TRBV7-2 and TRBJ1-1; D gene unclear. CDR1 is SGHTA, CDR2 FQGNSA, per germline. The germline V and J ends were trimmed by 3 bases and 4 bases, with 12 bases remaining between them. CDR3 size: 14 residues. Written as DNA, the CDR3 is TGTGCCAGCAGCTTTGACATCCTGAGCACTGAAGCTTTCTTT. Amino acids: CASSFDILSTEAFF.

In DNA, the CDR3 is TGTGCCAGCAGTTTCGGGACTAGGGTAGACGAGCAGTACTTC. It translates to CASSFGTRVDEQYF. This chain joins TRBV13 and TRBJ2-7, with 8 bases fitting TRBD2. This CDR3 spans 14 amino acids. CDR1 is PRHDT, CDR2 FYEKMQ, per germline (reference sequence). V shed 6 bases, J shed 5 bases, and the junction held 9 bases outside the gene matches.

The chain combines TRBV5-5 with TRBJ2-7; 9 nucleotides match TRBD1. The CDR3 spans 14 residues. Germline-derived CDR1 and CDR2 are SGHKS and YYEKEE (reference sequence). The ends lost 5 bases at V and 2 bases at J; junction bases unmatched: 5. In nucleotides, the CDR3 is TGTGCCAGCAGTTATGGACAGGGGACCTACGAGCAGTACTTC. Its protein product is CASSYGQGTYEQYF.

This clone is a singleton in its sample. The chain joins TRBV19 to TRBJ2-7; D call uncertain. Germline V lookup: CDR1 LNHDA, CDR2 SQIVND (reference sequence). The CDR3 contains 16 residues. V was pared by 3 bases and J by 0 bases, with 15 bases between. The CDR3: CASSIGISLTSYEQYF. As DNA, the CDR3 is TGTGCCAGTAGTATCGGTATATCGCTTACCTCCTACGAGCAGTACTTC.

The table lists this clone with a few counts. J is TRBJ1-1 and V is TRBV7-9, with a tentative D call TRBD1 (6 bases). In germline, CDR1 is SEHNR, CDR2 FQNEAQ (reference sequence). V shed 2 bases and J shed 1 base, with 14 bases lying between them. This CDR3 comprises 16 residues. This CDR3 is CASSLNPGTRNTEAFF. The CDR3 DNA reads as TGTGCCAGCAGCTTAAACCCCGGGACAAGGAACACTGAAGCTTTCTTT.

This clone has just a few counts. Other DNA sequences from this sample encode an identical CDR3 as well. The V gene is TRBV19, the J gene TRBJ1-5; 9 bases match TRBD1. The CDR3 length is 16 residues. The J segment lost 2 bases and the V segment lost 4 bases, leaving 6 bases of the junction unmatched. The germline V gene encodes CDR1 LNHDA and CDR2 SQIVND (reference sequence). The DNA for the CDR3 is TGTGCCAGTAGTACGACAGGGGGAGGTGGCAATCAGCCCCAGCATTTT. It codes for CASSTTGGGGNQPQHF. The entire variable domain, with the rest obtained from reference TRBV19 and TRBJ1-5, is as follows: DGGITQSPKYLFRKEGQNVTLSCEQNLNHDAMYWYRQDPGQGLRLIYYSQIVNDFQKGDIAEGYSVSREKKESFPLTVTSAQKNPTAFYLCASSTTGGGGNQPQHFGDGTRLSIL.

The CDR3 reads CASSSVRGKGDTQYF. DNA for the CDR3: TGTGCCAGCAGCTCCGTTCGGGGGAAAGGGGATACGCAGTATTTT. This chain links TRBV7-2 with TRBJ2-3, with D possibly being TRBD2 (6 bases). Germline-derived CDR1 and CDR2 are SGHTA and FQGNSA. There are 15 residues in the CDR3. Trimming left V 4 bases short and J 6 bases short, with 17 bases between.

The chain carries TRBV7-9 and TRBJ2-2; 12 bases line up with TRBD2. Germline trimming cut 3 bases from V and 5 bases from J; bases unmatched to any gene: 10. The germline V gene encodes CDR1 SEHNR and CDR2 FQNEAQ (reference sequence). The CDR3 totals 18 residues. CDR3 nucleotide sequence: TGTGCCAGCAGCTTCGTCCTAGCGGGAGGGCCTCGAACCGGGGAGCTGTTTTTT. Its protein product is CASSFVLAGGPRTGELFF.